The following is a T cell receptor beta chain sequence with its context. This sample is drawn from a study of blood T cell repertoires in COVID-19. On the study more broadly: COVID-19 samples, acute and convalescent, were from the United States, Italy and Spain. Nucleic acid was either cDNA or gDNA, and it came from T cells, B-cell-depleted T cells, or PBMCs.

V lost 3 bases, J lost 4 bases, and 6 bases stayed unmatched. This CDR3 has 16 residues. Germline V lookup: CDR1 SGHVS, CDR2 FQNEAQ. In the authors' methods: For nucleated cells, counts were estimated from reference gene primer amplification. Method: immunoSEQ multiplex PCR; TCRdb's copy keeps in-frame clones and lacks some. V and J calls and clone size are as listed in that table; D and trimming were resolved from the DNA. The repertoire includes hundreds of thousands of clones, over 75% of them detected once, and about 9.1% sits in the top ten. This chain uses TRBV7-8 with TRBJ2-7, with TRBD2 matching over 13 bases. The specimen sequenced was peripheral blood. The sequence derives from a human donor in a cohort sampled during active COVID-19. CDR3 protein: CASSFPRTSGSYEQYF. The CDR3 DNA follows: TGTGCCAGCAGCTTTCCGAGGACTAGCGGGAGTTACGAGCAGTACTTC. Full variable domain (missing parts from reference TRBV7-8 and TRBJ2-7): GAGVSQSPRYKVAKRGQDVALRCDPISGHVSLFWYQQALGQGPEFLTYFQNEAQLDKSGLPSDRFFAERPEGSVSTLKIQRTQQEDSAVYLCASSFPRTSGSYEQYFGPGTRLTVT.